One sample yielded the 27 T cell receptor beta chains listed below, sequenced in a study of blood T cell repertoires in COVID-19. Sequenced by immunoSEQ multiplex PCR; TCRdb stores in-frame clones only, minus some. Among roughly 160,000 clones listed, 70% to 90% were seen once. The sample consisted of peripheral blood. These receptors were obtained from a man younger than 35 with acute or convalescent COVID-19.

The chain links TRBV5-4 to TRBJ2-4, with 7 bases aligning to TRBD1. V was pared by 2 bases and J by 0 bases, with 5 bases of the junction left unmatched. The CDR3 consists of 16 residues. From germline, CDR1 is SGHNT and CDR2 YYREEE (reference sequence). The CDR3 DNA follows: TGTGCCAGCAGCTTACGGGACAGTGGAGCCAAAAACATTCAGTACTTC. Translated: CASSLRDSGAKNIQYF.

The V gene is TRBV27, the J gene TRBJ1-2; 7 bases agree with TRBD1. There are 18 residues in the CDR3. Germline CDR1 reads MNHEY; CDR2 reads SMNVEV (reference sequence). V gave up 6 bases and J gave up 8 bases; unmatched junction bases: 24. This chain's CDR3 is CASSRLGGAGLTGPGYTF. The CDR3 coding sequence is TGTGCCAGCAGCCGATTAGGGGGCGCGGGCCTAACTGGCCCCGGCTACACCTTC.

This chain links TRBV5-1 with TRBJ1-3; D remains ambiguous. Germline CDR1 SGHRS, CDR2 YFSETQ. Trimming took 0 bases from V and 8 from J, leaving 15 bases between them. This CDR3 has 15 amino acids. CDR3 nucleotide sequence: TGCGCCAGCAGCTTGGAGGGCGCGGGTGGGGACACCATATATTTT. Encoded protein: CASSLEGAGGDTIYF.

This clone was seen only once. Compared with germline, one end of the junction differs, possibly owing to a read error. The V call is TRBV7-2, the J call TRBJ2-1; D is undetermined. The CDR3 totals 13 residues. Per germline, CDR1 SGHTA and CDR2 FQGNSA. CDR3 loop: CASSPYSDIERFF. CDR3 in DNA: TGTGCCAGCAGCCCTTATAGTGATATAGAGCGGTTCTTC.

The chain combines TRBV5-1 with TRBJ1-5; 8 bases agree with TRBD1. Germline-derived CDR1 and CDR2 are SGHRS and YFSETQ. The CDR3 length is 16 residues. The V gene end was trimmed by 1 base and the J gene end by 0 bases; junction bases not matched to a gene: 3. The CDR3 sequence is CASSLTGTGSNQPQHF. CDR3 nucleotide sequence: TGCGCCAGCAGCTTGACCGGGACAGGTAGCAATCAGCCCCAGCATTTT.

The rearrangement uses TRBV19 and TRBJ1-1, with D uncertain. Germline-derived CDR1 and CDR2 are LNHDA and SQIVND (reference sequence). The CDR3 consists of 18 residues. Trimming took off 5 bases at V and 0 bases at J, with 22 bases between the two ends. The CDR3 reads CASSSQTPMGRLNTEAFF. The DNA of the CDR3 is TGTGCCAGTAGTTCCCAAACTCCAATGGGCAGATTGAACACTGAAGCTTTCTTT.

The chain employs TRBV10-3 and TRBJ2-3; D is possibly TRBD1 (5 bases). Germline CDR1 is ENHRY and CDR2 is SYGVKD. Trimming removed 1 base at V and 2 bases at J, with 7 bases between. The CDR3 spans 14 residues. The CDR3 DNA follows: TGTGCCATCAGTGAGTTGGGGCACACAGATACGCAGTATTTT. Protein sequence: CAISELGHTDTQYF.

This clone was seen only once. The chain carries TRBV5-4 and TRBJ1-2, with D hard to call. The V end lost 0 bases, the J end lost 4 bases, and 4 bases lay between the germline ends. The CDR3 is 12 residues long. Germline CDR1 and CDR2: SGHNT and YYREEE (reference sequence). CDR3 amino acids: CASSLAFYGYTF. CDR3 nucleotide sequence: TGTGCCAGCAGCTTGGCGTTCTATGGCTACACCTTC.

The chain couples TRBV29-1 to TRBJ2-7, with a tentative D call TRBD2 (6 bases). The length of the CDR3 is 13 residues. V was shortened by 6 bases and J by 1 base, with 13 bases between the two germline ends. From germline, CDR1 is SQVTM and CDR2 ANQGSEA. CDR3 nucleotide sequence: TGCAGCGTACGGGAAGGAGGGTCCTACGAGCAGTACGTC. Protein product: CSVREGGSYEQYV.

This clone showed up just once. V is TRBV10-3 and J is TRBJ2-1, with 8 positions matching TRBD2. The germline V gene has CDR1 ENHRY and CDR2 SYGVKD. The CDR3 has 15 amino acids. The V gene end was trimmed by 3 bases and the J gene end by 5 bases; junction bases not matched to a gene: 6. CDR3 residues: CAISESGLDNNEQFF. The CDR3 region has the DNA TGTGCCATCAGTGAATCGGGACTAGACAACAATGAGCAGTTCTTC.

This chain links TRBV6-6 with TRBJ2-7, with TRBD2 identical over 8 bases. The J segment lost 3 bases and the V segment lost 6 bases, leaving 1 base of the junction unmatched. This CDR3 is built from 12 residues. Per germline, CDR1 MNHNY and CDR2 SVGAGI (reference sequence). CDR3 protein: CASSGRDYEQYF. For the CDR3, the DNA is TGTGCCAGCAGCGGGAGGGACTACGAGCAGTACTTC.

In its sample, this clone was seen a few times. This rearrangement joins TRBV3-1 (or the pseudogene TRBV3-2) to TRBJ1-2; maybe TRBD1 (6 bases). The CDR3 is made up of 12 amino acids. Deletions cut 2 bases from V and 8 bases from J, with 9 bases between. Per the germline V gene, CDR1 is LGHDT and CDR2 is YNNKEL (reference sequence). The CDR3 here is CASSQLGTGYTF. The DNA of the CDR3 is TGTGCCAGCAGCCAATTGGGGACAGGCTACACCTTC.

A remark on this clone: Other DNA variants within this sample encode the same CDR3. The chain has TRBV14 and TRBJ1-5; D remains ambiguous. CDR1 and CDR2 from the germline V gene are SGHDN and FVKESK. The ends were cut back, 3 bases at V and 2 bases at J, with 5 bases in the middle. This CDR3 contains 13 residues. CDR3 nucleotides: TGTGCCAGCAGCCATAGCGGCAATCAGCCCCAGCATTTT. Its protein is CASSHSGNQPQHF. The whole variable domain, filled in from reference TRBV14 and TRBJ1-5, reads EAGVTQFPSHSVIEKGQTVTLRCDPISGHDNLYWYRRVMGKEIKFLLHFVKESKQDESGMPNNRFLAERTGGTYSTLKVQPAELEDSGVYFCASSHSGNQPQHFGDGTRLSIL.

The CDR3 coding sequence is TGTGCCAGCAGCTCTCGGACTAGCGGGGGGACATCCTACAATGAGCAGTTCTTC. Its protein is CASSSRTSGGTSYNEQFF. The gene calls are TRBV5-4 and TRBJ2-1; TRBD2 matches at 14 bases. V lost 3 bases to trimming and J lost 1 base; unmatched junction nucleotides: 6. The CDR3 has 18 amino acids. CDR1 and CDR2 (germline): SGHNT, YYREEE (reference sequence).

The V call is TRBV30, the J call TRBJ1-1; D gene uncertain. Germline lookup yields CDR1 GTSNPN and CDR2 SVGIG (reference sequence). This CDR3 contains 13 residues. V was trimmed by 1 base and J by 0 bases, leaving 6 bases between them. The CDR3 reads CAWSGVLNTEAFF. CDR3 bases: TGTGCCTGGAGTGGCGTCTTGAACACTGAAGCTTTCTTT. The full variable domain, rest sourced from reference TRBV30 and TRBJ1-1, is SQTIHQWPATLVQPVGSPLSLECTVEGTSNPNLYWYRQAAGRGLQLLFYSVGIGQISSEVPQNLSASRPQDRQFILSSKKLLLSDSGFYLCAWSGVLNTEAFFGQGTRLTVV.

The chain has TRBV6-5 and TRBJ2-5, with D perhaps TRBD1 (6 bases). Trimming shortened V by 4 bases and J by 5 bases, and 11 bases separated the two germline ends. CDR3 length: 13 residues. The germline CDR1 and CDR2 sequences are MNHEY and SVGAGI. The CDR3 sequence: CASSSPGDETQYF. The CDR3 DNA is TGTGCCAGCAGTTCCCCAGGGGATGAGACCCAGTACTTC.

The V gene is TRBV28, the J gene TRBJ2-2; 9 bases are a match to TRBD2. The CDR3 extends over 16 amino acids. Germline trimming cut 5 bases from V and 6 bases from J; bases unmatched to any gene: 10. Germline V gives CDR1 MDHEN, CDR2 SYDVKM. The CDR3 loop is CASSDPGLASAGELFF. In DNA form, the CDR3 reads TGTGCCAGCAGTGATCCGGGACTAGCATCGGCCGGGGAGCTGTTTTTT.

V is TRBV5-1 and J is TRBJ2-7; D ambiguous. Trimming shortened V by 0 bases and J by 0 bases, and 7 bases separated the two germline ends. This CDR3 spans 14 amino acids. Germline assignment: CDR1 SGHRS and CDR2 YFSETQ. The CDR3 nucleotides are TGCGCCAGCAGCTTGGACACCAGCTCCTACGAGCAGTACTTC. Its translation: CASSLDTSSYEQYF. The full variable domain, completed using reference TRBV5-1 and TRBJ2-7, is KAGVTQTPRYLIKTRGQQVTLSCSPISGHRSVSWYQQTPGQGLQFLFEYFSETQRNKGNFPGRFSGRQFSNSRSEMNVSTLELGDSALYLCASSLDTSSYEQYFGPGTRLTVT.

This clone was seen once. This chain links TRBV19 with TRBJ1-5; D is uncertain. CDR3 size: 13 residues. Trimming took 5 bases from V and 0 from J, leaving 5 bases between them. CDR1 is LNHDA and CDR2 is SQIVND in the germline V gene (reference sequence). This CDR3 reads CASSSSSNQPQHF. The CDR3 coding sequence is TGTGCCAGTAGTTCCAGTAGCAATCAGCCCCAGCATTTT. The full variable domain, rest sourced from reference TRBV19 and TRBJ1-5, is DGGITQSPKYLFRKEGQNVTLSCEQNLNHDAMYWYRQDPGQGLRLIYYSQIVNDFQKGDIAEGYSVSREKKESFPLTVTSAQKNPTAFYLCASSSSSNQPQHFGDGTRLSIL.

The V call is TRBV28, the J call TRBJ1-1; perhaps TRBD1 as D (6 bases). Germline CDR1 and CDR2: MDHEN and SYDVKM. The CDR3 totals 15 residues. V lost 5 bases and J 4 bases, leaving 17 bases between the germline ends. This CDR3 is CASSLSQGWFTEAFF. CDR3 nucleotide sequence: TGTGCCAGCAGTCTATCACAGGGATGGTTCACTGAAGCTTTCTTT.

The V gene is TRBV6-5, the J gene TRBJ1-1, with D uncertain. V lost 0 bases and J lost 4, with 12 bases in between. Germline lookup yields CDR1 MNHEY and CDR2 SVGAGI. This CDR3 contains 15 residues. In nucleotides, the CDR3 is TGTGCCAGCAGTTACTCTTCGGGTGGGAGCACTGAAGCTTTCTTT. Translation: CASSYSSGGSTEAFF.

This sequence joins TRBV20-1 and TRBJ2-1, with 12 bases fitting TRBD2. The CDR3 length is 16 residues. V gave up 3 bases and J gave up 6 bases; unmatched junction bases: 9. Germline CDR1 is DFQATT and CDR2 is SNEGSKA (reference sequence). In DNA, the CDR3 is TGCAGTGCTAGTGGGTCTAGCGGGGGGGCAATCAATGAGCAGTTCTTC. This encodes CSASGSSGGAINEQFF.

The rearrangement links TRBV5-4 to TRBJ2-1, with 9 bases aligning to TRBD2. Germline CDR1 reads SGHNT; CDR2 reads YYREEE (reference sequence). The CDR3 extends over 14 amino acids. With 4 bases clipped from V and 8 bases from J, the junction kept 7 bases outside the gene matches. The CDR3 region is CASSLRTSVYEQFF. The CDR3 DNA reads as TGTGCCAGCAGCCTCCGGACTAGCGTGTATGAGCAGTTCTTC.

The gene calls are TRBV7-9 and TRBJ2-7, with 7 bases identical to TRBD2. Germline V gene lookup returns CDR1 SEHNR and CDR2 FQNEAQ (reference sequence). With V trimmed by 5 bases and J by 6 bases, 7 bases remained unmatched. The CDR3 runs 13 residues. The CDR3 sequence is CASSLGGTGEQYV. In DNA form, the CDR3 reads TGTGCCAGCAGCCTGGGGGGGACTGGCGAGCAGTACGTC.

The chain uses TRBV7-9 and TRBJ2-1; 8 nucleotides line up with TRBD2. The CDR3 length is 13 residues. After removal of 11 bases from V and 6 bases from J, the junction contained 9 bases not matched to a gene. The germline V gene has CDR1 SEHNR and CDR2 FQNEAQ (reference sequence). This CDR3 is CAARGAGGNEQFF. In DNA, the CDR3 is TGTGCCGCCCGGGGGGCGGGGGGCAATGAGCAGTTCTTC.

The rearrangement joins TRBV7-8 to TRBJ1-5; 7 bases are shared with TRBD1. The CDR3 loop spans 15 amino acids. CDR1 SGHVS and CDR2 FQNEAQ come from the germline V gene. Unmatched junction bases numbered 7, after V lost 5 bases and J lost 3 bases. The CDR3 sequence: CASSPGGYINQPQHF. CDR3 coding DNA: TGTGCCAGCAGCCCAGGGGGATACATCAATCAGCCCCAGCATTTT.

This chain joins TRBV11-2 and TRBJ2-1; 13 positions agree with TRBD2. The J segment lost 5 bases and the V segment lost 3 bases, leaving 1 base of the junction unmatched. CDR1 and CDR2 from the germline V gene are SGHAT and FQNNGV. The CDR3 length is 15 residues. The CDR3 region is CASSFGLAGDNEQFF. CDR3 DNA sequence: TGTGCCAGCAGCTTTGGACTAGCGGGGGACAATGAGCAGTTCTTC.